These 22 T cell receptor beta chains came from one sample sequenced in a study of blood T cell repertoires in COVID-19. Method: immunoSEQ multiplex PCR; TCRdb's copy keeps in-frame clones and lacks some. The table includes over 100,000 clones, around 83% detected once. Sequencing was performed on peripheral blood. The receptors come from a man aged 70-80 years with acute or convalescent COVID-19.

This chain uses TRBV5-1 with TRBJ1-2, with D unresolved. There are 15 residues in the CDR3. Trimming cost V 1 base and J 0 bases, with 10 bases left between them. Germline V gene sequence: CDR1 SGHRS, CDR2 YFSETQ. The DNA for the CDR3 is TGCGCCAGCAGCTTGAGCGGCTTAGCTAACTATGGCTACACCTTC. This codes for CASSLSGLANYGYTF.

This clone has more than one count but fewer than ten. In the same sample, other DNA sequences code for this CDR3. The chain recombines TRBV3-1 (or the pseudogene TRBV3-2) with TRBJ1-1; 10 bases fit TRBD1. Trimming cost V 3 bases and J 5 bases; bases outside gene matches: 3. The CDR3 is made up of 14 amino acids. Germline lookup yields CDR1 LGHDT and CDR2 YNNKEL (reference sequence). As DNA, the CDR3 is TGTGCCAGCAGCCACCGGACAGGGGGGACTGAAGCTTTCTTT. Its translation is CASSHRTGGTEAFF.

The chain joins TRBV5-1 to TRBJ1-2, with D perhaps TRBD1 (5 bases). This CDR3 is 12 amino acids long. CDR1 is SGHRS, CDR2 YFSETQ, per germline. Trimming took 4 bases from V and 11 from J, leaving 15 bases between them. The CDR3 sequence is CASSVGTGGYTF. In DNA form, the CDR3 reads TGCGCCAGCAGCGTTGGGACCGGGGGTTACACCTTC.

The chain has TRBV5-1 and TRBJ2-7, with TRBD1 matching over 9 bases. Trimming took 4 bases from V and 5 from J; bases not matched to a gene: 13. Germline values: CDR1 SGHRS, CDR2 YFSETQ. The CDR3 is 16 amino acids. Written as DNA, the CDR3 is TGCGCCAGCAGCCTGGGGTGGCGGACAGGGGATGACGAGCAGTACTTC. This encodes CASSLGWRTGDDEQYF.

The V and J genes are TRBV10-1 and TRBJ1-1; the match to TRBD1 covers 7 bases. Germline CDR1 reads WNHNN; CDR2 reads SYGVQD (reference sequence). Losses at the gene ends were 6 bases for V and 5 bases for J; bases not matched to a gene: 6. The CDR3 loop spans 13 amino acids. CDR3 coding DNA: TGCGCCAGCAGCCAAGACAGGGTTACTGAAGCTTTCTTT. It is translated as CASSQDRVTEAFF.

The chain combines TRBV5-1 with TRBJ2-2; 9 bases match TRBD2. J lost 0 bases, V lost 7 bases, and 7 bases had no gene match. This CDR3 region has 16 residues. Per germline, CDR1 SGHRS and CDR2 YFSETQ. The CDR3 sequence is CASSVLAGTNTGELFF. The CDR3 DNA sequence: TGCGCCAGCTCCGTCCTAGCGGGGACGAACACCGGGGAGCTGTTTTTT.

The J gene is TRBJ2-1, the V gene TRBV4-2; 10 bases line up with TRBD2. The CDR3 is made up of 18 amino acids. V lost 0 bases and J lost 7; bases outside the gene matches: 12. Germline loops: CDR1 LGHNA, CDR2 YNFKEQ. The CDR3 DNA follows: TGTGCCAGCAGCCAAGAGACACAGGGCGCTAGCGGGAGAAATGAGCAGTTCTTC. Encoded protein: CASSQETQGASGRNEQFF.

The chain combines TRBV2 with TRBJ1-5; 9 bases line up with TRBD1. Germline V gives CDR1 SNHLY, CDR2 FYNNEI. Trimming took 4 bases from V and 6 from J; bases not matched to a gene: 7. The CDR3 contains 15 residues. In DNA form, the CDR3 reads TGTGCCAGCAGTGGGCAAGGACAGGGGAGTCAGCCCCAGCATTTT. It yields the protein CASSGQGQGSQPQHF.

V and J are TRBV28 and TRBJ2-2, with 10 nucleotides matching TRBD1. Germline V gene lookup returns CDR1 MDHEN and CDR2 SYDVKM. V lost 5 bases to trimming and J lost 6 bases; unmatched junction nucleotides: 9. This CDR3 is built from 16 residues. DNA for the CDR3: TGTGCCAGCAGTAAAGGCCGGGACAGGGGTTCCGGGGAGCTGTTTTTT. Translating it yields CASSKGRDRGSGELFF.

CDR3 bases: TGCGCCAGCAGCTTCGGGGGAGAGGGTGAGACCCAGTACTTC. It translates to CASSFGGEGETQYF. The chain combines TRBV5-1 with TRBJ2-5; perhaps TRBD2 as D (6 bases). V lost 2 bases and J lost 5, with 13 bases in between. CDR3 length: 14 amino acids. The germline CDR1 and CDR2 sequences are SGHRS and YFSETQ.

The J gene is TRBJ2-5, the V gene TRBV15; D might be TRBD1 (5 bases). Germline CDR1 and CDR2: LNHNV and YYDKDF (reference sequence). CDR3 length: 15 amino acids. With 2 bases removed from V and 2 bases from J, the gap between germline ends came to 12 bases. The CDR3 loop is CATSRPFQGQETQYF. The CDR3 DNA reads as TGTGCCACCAGCAGACCATTCCAGGGACAAGAGACCCAGTACTTC.

The chain combines TRBV15 with TRBJ2-3; D is uncertain. Per germline, CDR1 LNHNV and CDR2 YYDKDF (reference sequence). The CDR3 consists of 12 residues. Between the trimmed V and J ends, which lost 3 bases and 5 bases, there was a span of 6 bases. The CDR3 nucleotides are TGTGCCACCAGCAGTCAGGTAGATACGCAGTATTTT. Protein sequence: CATSSQVDTQYF.

V is TRBV30 and J is TRBJ1-5; maybe TRBD1 (6 bases). The CDR3 runs to 13 residues. The ends were cut back, 1 base at V and 3 bases at J, with 7 bases in the middle. Germline-derived CDR1 and CDR2 are GTSNPN and SVGIG (reference sequence). The CDR3 region has the DNA TGTGCCTGGAGTGGACAGGCCAATCAGCCCCAGCATTTT. It yields the protein CAWSGQANQPQHF.

This clone was recorded a few times. This sequence joins TRBV3-1 (or the pseudogene TRBV3-2) and TRBJ2-7; D uncertain. Germline lookup yields CDR1 LGHDT and CDR2 YNNKEL (reference sequence). The CDR3 runs to 13 residues. V lost 4 bases to trimming and J lost 6 bases, with 13 bases between them. CDR3: CASSRSLLREQYF. CDR3 bases: TGTGCCAGCAGCCGGTCCCTACTTCGCGAGCAGTACTTC.

The genes are TRBV19 and TRBJ1-6, with TRBD1 matching 7 bases. The CDR3 covers 15 residues. The V segment lost 5 bases and the J segment 10 bases; nucleotides outside the gene matches: 11. Per the germline V gene, CDR1 is LNHDA and CDR2 is SQIVND (reference sequence). CDR3 protein: CASSVQGSLQSPLHF. The CDR3 DNA follows: TGTGCCAGTAGTGTACAGGGGAGCTTGCAGTCACCCCTCCACTTT.

This CDR3 reads CASSVSGVLVPLHF. As DNA, the CDR3 is TGTGCCAGCAGCGTATCAGGGGTTCTTGTCCCCCTCCACTTT. The chain employs TRBV7-2 and TRBJ1-6; D perhaps matches TRBD1 (6 bases). Germline CDR1 and CDR2: SGHTA and FQGNSA. CDR3 size: 14 residues. V shed 5 bases and J shed 13 bases, with 18 bases lying between them.

A few counts support this clone. The chain recombines TRBV5-6 with TRBJ1-2, with 7 bases fitting TRBD1. Germline V lookup: CDR1 SGHDT, CDR2 YYEEEE. This CDR3 region has 14 residues. J gave up 8 bases and V 0 bases, and 7 bases lay outside the gene matches. The CDR3 spells CASSLGRGVGGYTF. Written as DNA, the CDR3 is TGTGCCAGCAGCTTGGGCAGGGGGGTTGGAGGCTACACCTTC.

The chain combines TRBV6-5 with TRBJ1-5; D is perhaps TRBD1 (6 bases). Trimming stripped 4 bases from V and 2 bases from J, with 15 bases between. CDR1 and CDR2 (germline): MNHEY, SVGAGI. The CDR3 runs to 16 residues. CDR3 region: CASSSIRQARNQPQHF. DNA for the CDR3: TGTGCCAGCAGTTCGATAAGACAGGCGCGCAATCAGCCCCAGCATTTT.

The chain combines TRBV6-5 with TRBJ2-7; possibly TRBD1 for D (6 bases). The V end was cut by 7 bases, the J end by 3 bases, with 19 bases between. The germline V gene has CDR1 MNHEY and CDR2 SVGAGI. CDR3 length: 15 amino acids. CDR3 region: CASNKDGQISYEQYF. CDR3 nucleotides: TGTGCCAGCAACAAAGACGGACAGATCAGCTACGAGCAGTACTTC.

V is TRBV3-1 (or the pseudogene TRBV3-2) and J is TRBJ1-2; 8 bases line up with TRBD1. Germline CDR1 reads LGHDT; CDR2 reads YNNKEL (reference sequence). J gave up 2 bases and V 1 base, and 12 bases lay outside the gene matches. The CDR3 covers 18 residues. The CDR3 nucleotides read TGTGCCAGCAGCCAAGGTCGAGACAGGGGTTTAGTAAACTATGGCTACACCTTC. This sequence encodes CASSQGRDRGLVNYGYTF.

The chain links TRBV5-1 to TRBJ1-5; D remains unclear. V was pared by 0 bases and J by 3 bases, with 10 bases between. Per the germline V gene, CDR1 is SGHRS and CDR2 is YFSETQ. The CDR3 is made up of 15 amino acids. CDR3 protein: CASSLGGMNNQPQHF. The CDR3 nucleotides are TGCGCCAGCAGCTTGGGCGGCATGAACAATCAGCCCCAGCATTTT. The full variable domain, rest sourced from reference TRBV5-1 and TRBJ1-5, is KAGVTQTPRYLIKTRGQQVTLSCSPISGHRSVSWYQQTPGQGLQFLFEYFSETQRNKGNFPGRFSGRQFSNSRSEMNVSTLELGDSALYLCASSLGGMNNQPQHFGDGTRLSIL.

This chain uses TRBV13 with TRBJ1-1, with 9 bases fitting TRBD1. CDR1 and CDR2 (germline): PRHDT, FYEKMQ (reference sequence). After removal of 3 bases from V and 9 bases from J, the junction contained 11 bases not matched to a gene. This CDR3 has 15 amino acids. CDR3 sequence reads: CASSFTGGARGQAFF. The DNA of the CDR3 is TGTGCCAGCAGCTTTACAGGGGGCGCGAGGGGGCAAGCTTTCTTT.